This T cell receptor (beta chain) emerged from a study of cytomegalovirus exposure and HLA in healthy donors. A note on this clone: Its target is unknown.

Despite likely unrecorded immune exposures, the donors were nominally healthy at the time of sampling. General observations from the study: Most subjects' HLA-A and HLA-B alleles were reportedly predicted from TCR beta sequences. Despite most TCR sequences being rare, some public TCRs occurred in many donors.

The CDR3 spans 16 residues. V dropped 1 base and J dropped 1 base, with 11 bases sitting between them. Per the germline V gene, CDR1 is MNHEY and CDR2 is SMNVEV (reference sequence). PCR employed 60 Vbeta and 13 Jbeta primers. Only in-frame clones appear in the TCRdb table, and some are missing; sequencing was by immunoSEQ multiplex PCR. The sample shows 90,000 or so clones, approximately 78% of them seen only once. The source is a male donor in good health and CMV-seropositive. The chain uses TRBV27 and TRBJ2-4, with no clear D. The sequenced material came from PBMCs. This chain's CDR3 is CASSLLAHGAKNIQYF. For the CDR3, the DNA is TGTGCCAGCAGTTTATTGGCTCACGGGGCCAAAAACATTCAGTACTTC.